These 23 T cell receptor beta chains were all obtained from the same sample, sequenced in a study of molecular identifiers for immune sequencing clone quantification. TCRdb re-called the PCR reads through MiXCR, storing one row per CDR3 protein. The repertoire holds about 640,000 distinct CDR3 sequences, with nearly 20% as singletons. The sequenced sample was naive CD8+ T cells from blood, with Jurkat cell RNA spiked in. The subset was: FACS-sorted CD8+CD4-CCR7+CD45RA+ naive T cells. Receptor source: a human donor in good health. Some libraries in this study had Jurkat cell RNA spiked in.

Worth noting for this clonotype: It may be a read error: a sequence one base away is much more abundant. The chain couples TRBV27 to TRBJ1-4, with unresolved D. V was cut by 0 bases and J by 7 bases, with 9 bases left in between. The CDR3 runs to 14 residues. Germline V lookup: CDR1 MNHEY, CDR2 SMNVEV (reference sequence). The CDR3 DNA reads TGTGCCAGCAGTTTATCTCGGGGAGTTGAAAAACTGTTTTTT. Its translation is CASSLSRGVEKLFF.

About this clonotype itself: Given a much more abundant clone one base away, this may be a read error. CDR3 amino acids: CANSQDRGPEQYF. As DNA, the CDR3 is TGCGCCAACAGCCAGGACCGGGGCCCCGAGCAGTACTTC. J is TRBJ2-7 and V is TRBV4-3; D could derive from TRBD1 or TRBD2 (5 bases each). This CDR3 spans 13 amino acids. Germline CDR1 LGHNA, CDR2 YSLEER.

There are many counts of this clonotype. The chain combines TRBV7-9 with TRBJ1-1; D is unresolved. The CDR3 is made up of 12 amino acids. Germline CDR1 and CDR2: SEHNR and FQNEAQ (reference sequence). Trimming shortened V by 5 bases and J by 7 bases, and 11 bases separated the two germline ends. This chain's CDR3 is CASSPSAGEAFF. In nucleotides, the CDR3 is TGTGCCAGCAGCCCCTCTGCGGGTGAAGCTTTCTTT.

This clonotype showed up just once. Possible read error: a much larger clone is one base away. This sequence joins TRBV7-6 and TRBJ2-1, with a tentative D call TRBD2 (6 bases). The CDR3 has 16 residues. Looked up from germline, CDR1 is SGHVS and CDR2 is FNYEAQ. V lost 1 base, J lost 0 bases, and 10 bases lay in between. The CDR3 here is CASSLESTSSYNEQFF. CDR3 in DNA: TGTGCCAGCAGCTTAGAATCGACTAGCTCCTACAATGAGCAGTTCTTC.

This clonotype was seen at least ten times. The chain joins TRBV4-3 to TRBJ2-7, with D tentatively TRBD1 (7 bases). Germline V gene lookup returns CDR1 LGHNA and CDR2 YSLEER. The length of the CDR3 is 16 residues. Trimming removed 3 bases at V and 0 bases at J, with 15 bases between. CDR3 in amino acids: CASSQGSGGGSYEQYF. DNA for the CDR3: TGCGCCAGCAGCCAGGGCTCAGGGGGAGGCTCCTACGAGCAGTACTTC.

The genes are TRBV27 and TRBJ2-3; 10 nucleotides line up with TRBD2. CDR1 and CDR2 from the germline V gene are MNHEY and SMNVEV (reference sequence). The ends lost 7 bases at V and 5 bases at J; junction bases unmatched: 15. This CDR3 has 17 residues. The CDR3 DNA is TGTGCCAGCACCCCTATCTGGCTAGCGGGGGTTGGAGATACGCAGTATTTT. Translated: CASTPIWLAGVGDTQYF.

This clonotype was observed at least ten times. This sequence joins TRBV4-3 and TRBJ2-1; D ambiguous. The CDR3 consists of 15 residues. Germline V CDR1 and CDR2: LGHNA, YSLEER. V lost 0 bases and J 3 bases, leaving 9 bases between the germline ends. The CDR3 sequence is CASSQERTIYNEQFF. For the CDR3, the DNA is TGCGCCAGCAGCCAAGAACGTACGATCTACAATGAGCAGTTCTTC.

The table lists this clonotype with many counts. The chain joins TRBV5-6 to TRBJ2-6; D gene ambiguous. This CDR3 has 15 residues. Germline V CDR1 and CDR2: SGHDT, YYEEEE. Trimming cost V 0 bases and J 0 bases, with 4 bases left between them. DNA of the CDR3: TGTGCCAGCAGCTTGGAAGTCTCTGGGGCCAACGTCCTGACTTTC. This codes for CASSLEVSGANVLTF.

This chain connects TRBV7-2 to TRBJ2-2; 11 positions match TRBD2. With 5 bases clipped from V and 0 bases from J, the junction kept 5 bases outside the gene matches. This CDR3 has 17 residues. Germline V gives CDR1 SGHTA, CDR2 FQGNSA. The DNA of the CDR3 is TGTGCCAGCAGCCATAGCGGGAGGGACGCGAACACCGGGGAGCTGTTTTTT. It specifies CASSHSGRDANTGELFF.

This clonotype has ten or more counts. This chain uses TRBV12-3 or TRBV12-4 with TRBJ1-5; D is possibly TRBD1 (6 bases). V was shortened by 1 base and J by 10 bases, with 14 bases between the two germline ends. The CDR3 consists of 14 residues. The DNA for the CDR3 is TGTGCCAGCAGTTTAGTGGGACACTGGGAACCCCAGCATTTT. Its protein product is CASSLVGHWEPQHF.

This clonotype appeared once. CDR3 loop: CASGTTSPYEQYF. CDR3 in DNA: TGTGCCAGCGGTACCACCTCCCCCTACGAGCAGTACTTC. This chain uses TRBV6-5 with TRBJ2-7; D is unclear. Trimming stripped 8 bases from V and 2 bases from J, with 13 bases between. The CDR3 runs 13 residues. CDR1 is MNHEY, CDR2 SVGAGI, per germline.

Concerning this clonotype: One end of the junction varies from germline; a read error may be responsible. CDR3 coding DNA: TGTGCCAGCAGCCAAGGCGGCTACGGGCAGTACTTC. Amino acids: CASSQGGYGQYF. The V and J genes are TRBV3-1 and TRBJ2-7; D remains unclear. In germline, CDR1 is LGHDT, CDR2 YNNKEL (reference sequence). The CDR3 loop spans 12 amino acids.

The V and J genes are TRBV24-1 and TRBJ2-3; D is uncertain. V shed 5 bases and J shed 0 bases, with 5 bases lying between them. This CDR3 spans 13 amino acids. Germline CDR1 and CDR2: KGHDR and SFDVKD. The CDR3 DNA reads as TGTGCCACCAGTGGTAGCAGCACAGATACGCAGTATTTT. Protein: CATSGSSTDTQYF.

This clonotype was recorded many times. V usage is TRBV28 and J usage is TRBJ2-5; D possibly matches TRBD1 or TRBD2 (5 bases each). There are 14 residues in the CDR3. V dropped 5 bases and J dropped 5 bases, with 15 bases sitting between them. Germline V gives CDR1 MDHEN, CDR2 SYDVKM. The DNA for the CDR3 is TGTGCCAGCAGTCCTCCGGGACCCGGGGAGACCCAGTACTTC. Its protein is CASSPPGPGETQYF.

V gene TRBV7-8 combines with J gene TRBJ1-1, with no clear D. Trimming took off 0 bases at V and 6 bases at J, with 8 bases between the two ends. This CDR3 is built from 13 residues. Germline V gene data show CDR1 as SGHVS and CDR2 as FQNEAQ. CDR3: CASSLAPGAEAFF. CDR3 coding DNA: TGTGCCAGCAGCTTAGCTCCCGGGGCTGAAGCTTTCTTT.

The CDR3 bases are TGCAGTGCTAGACAACTAGCGGGAGGGAGAGAGACCCAGTACTTC. This codes for CSARQLAGGRETQYF. The V and J genes are TRBV20-1 and TRBJ2-5; TRBD2 matches at 13 bases. The CDR3 consists of 15 residues. In germline, CDR1 is DFQATT, CDR2 SNEGSKA (reference sequence). V shed 2 bases, J shed 4 bases, and the junction held 4 bases outside the gene matches.

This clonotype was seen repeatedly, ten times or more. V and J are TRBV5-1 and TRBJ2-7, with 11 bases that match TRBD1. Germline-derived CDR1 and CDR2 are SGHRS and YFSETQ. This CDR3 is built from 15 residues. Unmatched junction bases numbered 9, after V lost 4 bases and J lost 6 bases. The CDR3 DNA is TGCGCCAGCAGCATTGGACAGGGGGCTATGTTCGAGCAGTACTTC. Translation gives CASSIGQGAMFEQYF.

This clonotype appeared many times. The CDR3 loop is CASSFYLGAKSTDTQYF. As DNA, the CDR3 is TGTGCCAGCAGCTTTTACCTCGGGGCCAAAAGCACAGATACGCAGTATTTT. The rearrangement links TRBV5-4 to TRBJ2-3; D tentatively fits TRBD1 or TRBD2 (5 bases each). This CDR3 is built from 17 residues. Trimming took 2 bases from V and 0 from J, leaving 16 bases between them. The germline V gene has CDR1 SGHNT and CDR2 YYREEE (reference sequence).

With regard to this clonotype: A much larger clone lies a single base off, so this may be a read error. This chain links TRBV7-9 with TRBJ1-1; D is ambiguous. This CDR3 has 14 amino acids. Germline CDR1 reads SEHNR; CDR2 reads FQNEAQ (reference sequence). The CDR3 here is CASGLVDGNTEAFF. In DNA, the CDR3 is TGTGCCAGCGGCTTAGTGGACGGTAACACTGAAGCTTTCTTT. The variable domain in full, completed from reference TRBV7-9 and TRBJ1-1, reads DTGVSQNPRHKITKRGQNVTFRCDPISEHNRLYWYRQTLGQGPEFLTYFQNEAQLEKSRLLSDRFSAERPKGSFSTLEIQRTEQGDSAMYLCASGLVDGNTEAFFGQGTRLTVV.

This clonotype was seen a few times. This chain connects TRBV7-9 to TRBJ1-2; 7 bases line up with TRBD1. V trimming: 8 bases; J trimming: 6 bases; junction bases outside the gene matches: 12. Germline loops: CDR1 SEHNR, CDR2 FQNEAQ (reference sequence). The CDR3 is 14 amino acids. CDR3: CASHHSQGRDGYTF. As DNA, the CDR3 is TGTGCCAGCCACCATTCACAGGGGAGGGATGGCTACACCTTC.

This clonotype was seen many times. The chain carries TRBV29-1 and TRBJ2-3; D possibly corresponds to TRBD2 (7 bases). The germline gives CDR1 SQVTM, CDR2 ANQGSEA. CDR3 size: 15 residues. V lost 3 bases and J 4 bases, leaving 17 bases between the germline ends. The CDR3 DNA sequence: TGCAGCGTTGAGGAGAGGGGGGGAAGTCCAGATACGCAGTATTTT. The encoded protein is CSVEERGGSPDTQYF.

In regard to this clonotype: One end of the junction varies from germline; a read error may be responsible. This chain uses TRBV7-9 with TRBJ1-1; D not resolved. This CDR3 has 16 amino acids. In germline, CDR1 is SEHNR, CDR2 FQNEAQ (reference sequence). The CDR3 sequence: CASSFGGRHGNTEVFF. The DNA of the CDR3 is TGTGCCAGCAGCTTCGGAGGGCGACATGGAAACACTGAAGTTTTCTTT.

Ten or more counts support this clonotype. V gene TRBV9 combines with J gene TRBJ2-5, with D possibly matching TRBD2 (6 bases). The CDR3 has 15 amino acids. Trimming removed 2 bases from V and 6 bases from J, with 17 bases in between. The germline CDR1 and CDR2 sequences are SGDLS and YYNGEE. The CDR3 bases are TGTGCCAGCAGCGTTGGTCCGGGAGTAGGAAAGACCCAGTACTTC. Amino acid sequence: CASSVGPGVGKTQYF.